What follows are 20 T cell receptor beta chains derived from one specimen sequenced in a study of T cell repertoires in cytomegalovirus infection. TCRdb analysed the reads with MiXCR anew, one entry per CDR3 protein. In the table there are some 230,000 distinct CDR3 sequences, approximately 22% of which are singletons. The material sequenced was CD8+ T cells from PBMCs. The source of these receptors is a human donor in good health (CMV status not recorded). Some clones in this sample may be carry-over from other donors' samples.

The rearrangement uses TRBV14 and TRBJ2-3; D perhaps matches TRBD2 (6 bases). The V end lost 1 base, the J end lost 1 base, and 12 bases lay between the germline ends. Germline values: CDR1 SGHDN, CDR2 FVKESK. The CDR3 runs to 16 residues. The CDR3 sequence is CASSQVGGAGTDTQYF. CDR3 nucleotides: TGTGCCAGCAGCCAAGTCGGAGGGGCTGGCACAGATACGCAGTATTTT. The entire variable domain, with the rest obtained from reference TRBV14 and TRBJ2-3, is as follows: EAGVTQFPSHSVIEKGQTVTLRCDPISGHDNLYWYRRVMGKEIKFLLHFVKESKQDESGMPNNRFLAERTGGTYSTLKVQPAELEDSGVYFCASSQVGGAGTDTQYFGPGTRLTVL.

This clonotype was seen only a few times. J is TRBJ1-1 and V is TRBV20-1; D is possibly TRBD1 (5 bases). This CDR3 is built from 12 residues. Germline CDR1 DFQATT, CDR2 SNEGSKA (reference sequence). V shed 0 bases and J shed 11 bases, with 13 bases lying between them. CDR3 loop: CSARDLRAEAFF. CDR3 sequence (DNA): TGCAGTGCTAGAGATCTCAGGGCCGAGGCTTTCTTT.

The rearrangement links TRBV7-6 to TRBJ2-2, with TRBD1 matching over 9 bases. V trimming: 5 bases; J trimming: 5 bases; junction bases outside the gene matches: 6. The CDR3 has 15 amino acids. Germline CDR1 reads SGHVS; CDR2 reads FNYEAQ. Here the CDR3 reads CASSAGTGSTGELFF. Here the CDR3 DNA reads TGTGCCAGCAGCGCCGGGACAGGGTCGACCGGGGAGCTGTTTTTT.

The chain combines TRBV29-1 with TRBJ2-3; no reliable D call. This CDR3 region has 13 residues. Trimming took 4 bases from V and 2 from J, leaving 10 bases between them. The germline V gene encodes CDR1 SQVTM and CDR2 ANQGSEA. The CDR3 region has the DNA TGCAGCGTTGTGGTGCTCTTCACAGATACGCAGTATTTT. Translating gives CSVVVLFTDTQYF.

This clonotype was counted ten times or more. The chain employs TRBV7-9 and TRBJ2-1; no definite D call. The V gene's germline CDR1 is SEHNR and CDR2 FQNEAQ (reference sequence). The length of the CDR3 is 12 residues. The ends were cut back, 1 base at V and 4 bases at J, with 2 bases in the middle. DNA for the CDR3: TGTGCCAGCAGCTTAGGGTACAATGAGCAGTTCTTC. Translation: CASSLGYNEQFF.

This clonotype was observed a handful of times. This chain connects TRBV4-1 to TRBJ2-1, with TRBD2 matching over 13 bases. The CDR3 is 17 amino acids. The V gene's germline CDR1 is MGHRA and CDR2 YSYEKL. J lost 2 bases, V lost 4 bases, and 5 bases had no gene match. The CDR3 spells CASSPWTSGGPYNEQFF. In DNA form, the CDR3 reads TGCGCCAGCAGCCCCTGGACTAGCGGGGGACCCTACAATGAGCAGTTCTTC.

The chain has TRBV6-1 and TRBJ2-1; the D gene is possibly TRBD2 (6 bases). This CDR3 comprises 16 residues. Deletions cut 1 base from V and 1 base from J, with 11 bases between. CDR1 and CDR2 from the germline V gene are MNHNS and SASEGT. CDR3 sequence reads: CASSEVPRGSYNEQFF. CDR3 sequence (DNA): TGTGCCAGCAGTGAAGTCCCGCGGGGTTCCTACAATGAGCAGTTCTTC.

J is TRBJ1-1 and V is TRBV12-3 or TRBV12-4; a weak D match, TRBD1 (6 bases). Deletions cut 7 bases from V and 4 bases from J, with 19 bases between. The CDR3 totals 15 residues. CDR3 in DNA: TGTGCCAGCACTCTCACAGGGTCAAGTGGCACTGAAGCTTTCTTT. It translates to CASTLTGSSGTEAFF.

This clonotype has only a few counts. The V and J genes are TRBV4-1 and TRBJ1-2, with D perhaps matching TRBD1 (5 bases). The V end lost 2 bases, the J end lost 2 bases, and 12 bases lay between the germline ends. This CDR3 has 15 amino acids. Germline values: CDR1 MGHRA, CDR2 YSYEKL. The CDR3 nucleotides are TGCGCCAGCAGCCAATACACCGGGGCCAACTATGGCTACACCTTC. It codes for CASSQYTGANYGYTF.

This clonotype appeared a few times. The chain employs TRBV24-1 and TRBJ2-1; D is undetermined. The V end was cut by 9 bases, the J end by 0 bases, with 11 bases between. Germline V gene data show CDR1 as KGHDR and CDR2 as SFDVKD. The CDR3 has 14 amino acids. The CDR3 nucleotides are TGTGCCACCCAGCCGTCGGGCTCCTACAATGAGCAGTTCTTC. Translation gives CATQPSGSYNEQFF.

J is TRBJ2-1 and V is TRBV3-1; D ambiguous. The CDR3 length is 14 residues. Germline values: CDR1 LGHDT, CDR2 YNNKEL (reference sequence). Trimming left V 3 bases short and J 2 bases short, with 8 bases between. The CDR3 is CASSQLGPYNEQFF. Written as DNA, the CDR3 is TGTGCCAGCAGCCAGTTAGGACCCTACAATGAGCAGTTCTTC.

V usage is TRBV27 and J usage is TRBJ1-2; TRBD1 might be the D (5 bases). Germline CDR1 and CDR2: MNHEY and SMNVEV (reference sequence). Trimming shortened V by 3 bases and J by 4 bases, and 12 bases separated the two germline ends. The CDR3 consists of 14 residues. CDR3 region: CASSLSRATYGYTF. CDR3 bases: TGTGCCAGCAGTTTGAGCAGGGCCACCTATGGCTACACCTTC.

This clonotype was detected ten times or more. The gene calls are TRBV7-6 and TRBJ2-2; D might be TRBD1 (5 bases). V lost 1 base, J lost 6 bases, and 6 bases lay in between. CDR1 and CDR2 (germline): SGHVS, FNYEAQ. The CDR3 is made up of 13 amino acids. This chain's CDR3 is CASSLGTPGELFF. The DNA for the CDR3 is TGTGCCAGCAGCTTAGGGACACCCGGGGAGCTGTTTTTT.

Only a few counts were recorded for this clonotype. The chain uses TRBV28 and TRBJ1-5; D is undetermined. This CDR3 is built from 15 residues. Germline assignment: CDR1 MDHEN and CDR2 SYDVKM. The V end was cut by 3 bases, the J end by 0 bases, with 9 bases between. The CDR3 sequence is CASSFGGSSNQPQHF. The CDR3 coding sequence is TGTGCCAGCAGTTTTGGAGGATCTAGCAATCAGCCCCAGCATTTT.

The CDR3 sequence: CASSWSYEQFF. The CDR3 region has the DNA TGTGCCAGCAGTTGGTCGTATGAGCAGTTCTTC. V usage is TRBV6-6 and J usage is TRBJ2-1; no definite D call. The CDR3 covers 11 residues. Deletions cut 4 bases from V and 8 bases from J, with 6 bases between. Germline lookup yields CDR1 MNHNY and CDR2 SVGAGI (reference sequence).

This clonotype has more than one count but fewer than ten. The rearrangement joins TRBV5-4 to TRBJ2-1, with 9 bases aligning to TRBD1. The V gene's germline CDR1 is SGHNT and CDR2 YYREEE (reference sequence). The CDR3 totals 13 residues. J gave up 9 bases and V 2 bases, and 3 bases lay outside the gene matches. The chain's CDR3 is CASSFGQGFEQFF. CDR3 in DNA: TGTGCCAGCAGCTTCGGACAGGGGTTTGAGCAGTTCTTC.

The rearrangement joins TRBV2 to TRBJ2-7, with a tentative D call TRBD1 (6 bases). Germline V gene data show CDR1 as SNHLY and CDR2 as FYNNEI. The CDR3 covers 13 residues. V was clipped by 10 bases and J by 2 bases, with 15 bases between them. The CDR3 coding sequence is TGTGCCACGGAAGGACAGTTTACCTACGAGCAGTACTTC. Translating gives CATEGQFTYEQYF.

V and J are TRBV6-5 and TRBJ2-5, with D possibly matching TRBD2 (6 bases). The CDR3 contains 15 residues. Per the germline V gene, CDR1 is MNHEY and CDR2 is SVGAGI. V lost 7 bases to trimming and J lost 1 base, with 16 bases between them. CDR3 loop: CASIPFSGVQETQYF. The CDR3 coding sequence is TGTGCCAGCATCCCCTTTTCGGGGGTCCAAGAGACCCAGTACTTC.

This clonotype was recorded many times. This chain uses TRBV27 with TRBJ1-2; D gene uncertain. Trimming stripped 5 bases from V and 11 bases from J, with 12 bases between. Per the germline V gene, CDR1 is MNHEY and CDR2 is SMNVEV (reference sequence). There are 11 residues in the CDR3. CDR3 region: CASSDGFLYTF. The CDR3 DNA follows: TGTGCCAGCAGTGATGGATTCCTTTACACCTTC.

The V call is TRBV12-3 or TRBV12-4, the J call TRBJ2-5, with 7 bases matching TRBD2. The V segment lost 3 bases and the J segment 2 bases; nucleotides outside the gene matches: 6. CDR3 length: 15 residues. CDR3 sequence reads: CASSFFGGGQETQYF. DNA of the CDR3: TGTGCCAGCAGTTTCTTTGGGGGGGGGCAAGAGACCCAGTACTTC.